This T cell receptor (beta chain) was observed in a study of CD8 T cells in Susac syndrome. With random hexamers, reverse transcription was performed on about 0.5 to 1 ug of RNA. It was immunoSEQ multiplex PCR that amplified TCR beta CDR3 across 54 Vbeta and 13 Jbeta. TCRdb called the immunoSEQ multiplex PCR reads again in MiXCR, with one record for every CDR3 protein. The sample yields 330,000 or so distinct CDR3 sequences, about 89% seen once. Sequencing of TCR beta was undertaken in CD8+ and CD4+ T cells derived from blood. V was pared by 2 bases and J by 7 bases, with 11 bases between. The germline gives CDR1 SGHTA, CDR2 FQGNSA. The CDR3 extends over 14 amino acids.

This chain uses TRBV7-2 with TRBJ2-2; maybe TRBD1 (5 bases). The sample comprised CD8+ T cells from PBMCs. This clonotype was obtained from a human donor with multiple sclerosis. The chain's CDR3 is CASSLRGADGELFF. In nucleotides, the CDR3 is TGTGCCAGCAGCTTAAGGGGCGCGGACGGGGAGCTGTTTTTT.